Presented here are 10 T cell receptor beta chains from one specimen sequenced in a study of blood T cell repertoires in COVID-19. Here immunoSEQ multiplex PCR was the method, and the copy in TCRdb shows in-frame clones only, minus some. Among 200,000 to 300,000 clones listed, around 80% were seen once. The sequencing sample was made of peripheral blood. The receptors come from a man aged 60 to 69 with acute or convalescent COVID-19.

The chain joins TRBV19 to TRBJ2-7; TRBD1 agrees at 7 bases. The CDR3 is 14 amino acids. Germline values: CDR1 LNHDA, CDR2 SQIVND (reference sequence). Trimming removed 6 bases from V and 1 base from J; junction bases left unmatched: 6. The CDR3 region is CASRKGAGSYEQYF. The CDR3 DNA reads as TGTGCCAGTAGGAAGGGGGCCGGGTCCTACGAGCAGTACTTC.

This clone was recorded a few times. J is TRBJ2-1 and V is TRBV12-3 or TRBV12-4; 7 bases match TRBD1. With V trimmed by 7 bases and J by 6 bases, 6 bases remained unmatched. The CDR3 spans 13 residues. The CDR3 sequence: CASIEGATNEQFF. The CDR3 DNA follows: TGTGCCAGCATAGAGGGGGCAACCAATGAGCAGTTCTTC.

The chain recombines TRBV7-8 with TRBJ1-1; possible D gene TRBD1, 5 bases. The CDR3 contains 16 residues. Trimming left V 5 bases short and J 5 bases short, with 21 bases between. In germline, CDR1 is SGHVS, CDR2 FQNEAQ. In nucleotides, the CDR3 is TGTGCCAGCAGCCCCCTCACCGGGACTCGCTGGACTGAAGCTTTCTTT. It specifies CASSPLTGTRWTEAFF. Looking up the rest from reference TRBV7-8 and TRBJ1-1 gives the full variable domain: GAGVSQSPRYKVAKRGQDVALRCDPISGHVSLFWYQQALGQGPEFLTYFQNEAQLDKSGLPSDRFFAERPEGSVSTLKIQRTQQEDSAVYLCASSPLTGTRWTEAFFGQGTRLTVV.

This clone showed up just once. V usage is TRBV6-2 or TRBV6-3 and J usage is TRBJ2-1; no clear D. Trimming stripped 2 bases from V and 4 bases from J, with 6 bases between. Germline lookup yields CDR1 MNHEY and CDR2 SVGEGT. The CDR3 is 13 residues long. CDR3 in amino acids: CASSYTEYNEQFF. The CDR3 DNA reads TGTGCCAGCAGTTACACAGAATACAATGAGCAGTTCTTC.

J is TRBJ1-6 and V is TRBV7-9; 8 bases fit TRBD1. The CDR3 is 15 amino acids. The V segment lost 5 bases and the J segment 8 bases; nucleotides outside the gene matches: 8. Germline V CDR1 and CDR2: SEHNR, FQNEAQ (reference sequence). The CDR3 DNA reads as TGTGCCAGCAGCCCTGGGACAGGCGGCGATTCACCCCTCCACTTT. It specifies CASSPGTGGDSPLHF.

The V call is TRBV4-1, the J call TRBJ1-6, with 7 bases that match TRBD1. With V trimmed by 4 bases and J by 6 bases, 6 bases remained unmatched. This CDR3 has 15 residues. The germline V gene encodes CDR1 MGHRA and CDR2 YSYEKL. CDR3 sequence (DNA): TGCGCCAGCAGCCGACCGACAGGGATTAATTCACCCCTCCACTTT. It is translated as CASSRPTGINSPLHF.

With respect to this clone: Other DNA variants within this sample encode the same CDR3. V and J are TRBV7-2 and TRBJ2-7; tentatively, D is TRBD2 (6 bases). The CDR3 loop spans 16 amino acids. Germline values: CDR1 SGHTA, CDR2 FQGNSA. The V end lost 2 bases, the J end lost 0 bases, and 14 bases lay between the germline ends. CDR3 loop: CASSLSLAGSSYEQYF. CDR3 DNA: TGTGCCAGCAGCTTAAGTTTGGCGGGAAGCTCCTACGAGCAGTACTTC.

This chain uses TRBV28 with TRBJ1-2; D is possibly TRBD1 (6 bases). The CDR3 is 13 amino acids. Per the germline V gene, CDR1 is MDHEN and CDR2 is SYDVKM. Trimming shortened V by 8 bases and J by 6 bases, and 16 bases separated the two germline ends. The CDR3 region is CASARQEVNGYTF. The DNA for the CDR3 is TGTGCCAGCGCCCGACAGGAGGTGAATGGCTACACCTTC.

This clone was seen only a few times. The V gene is TRBV7-3, the J gene TRBJ2-1; D perhaps matches TRBD2 (5 bases). The V end lost 3 bases, the J end lost 9 bases, and 12 bases lay between the germline ends. The CDR3 is 13 amino acids. Germline values: CDR1 SGHTA, CDR2 FQGTGA. CDR3: CASSFGLAGEQFF. CDR3 coding DNA: TGTGCCAGCAGCTTCGGACTCGCGGGTGAGCAGTTCTTC. Looking up the rest from reference TRBV7-3 and TRBJ2-1 gives the full variable domain: GAGVSQTPSNKVTEKGKYVELRCDPISGHTALYWYRQSLGQGPEFLIYFQGTGAADDSGLPNDRFFAVRPEGSVSTLKIQRTERGDSAVYLCASSFGLAGEQFFGPGTRLTVL.

Remarks on this clone: The sample contains more than one DNA sequence encoding this CDR3. This chain uses TRBV7-3 with TRBJ2-1; 7 positions match TRBD2. Losses at the gene ends were 5 bases for V and 7 bases for J; bases not matched to a gene: 2. Per the germline V gene, CDR1 is SGHTA and CDR2 is FQGTGA. The CDR3 totals 12 residues. CDR3: CASSTGGNEQFF. CDR3 sequence (DNA): TGTGCCAGCAGCACCGGGGGGAATGAGCAGTTCTTC.